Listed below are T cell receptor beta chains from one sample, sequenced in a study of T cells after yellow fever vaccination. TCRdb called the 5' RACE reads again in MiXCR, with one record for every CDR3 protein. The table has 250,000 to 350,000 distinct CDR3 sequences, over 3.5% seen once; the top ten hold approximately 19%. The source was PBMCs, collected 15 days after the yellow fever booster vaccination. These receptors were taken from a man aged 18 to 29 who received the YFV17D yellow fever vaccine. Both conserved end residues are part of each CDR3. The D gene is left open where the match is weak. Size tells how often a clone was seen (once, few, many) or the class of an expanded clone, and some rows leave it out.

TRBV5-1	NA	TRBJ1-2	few	TGCGCCAGCAGCTTGGTTTCAGGGGCCGGCGGCTACACCTTC	CASSLVSGAGGYTF
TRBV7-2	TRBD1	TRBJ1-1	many	TGTGCCAGCAGCCCGCCCGGGACAGTGAACACTGAAGCTTTCTTT	CASSPPGTVNTEAFF
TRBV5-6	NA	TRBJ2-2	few	TGTGCCAGCAGCTTCGGTGTTACGTCCGGGGAGCTGTTTTTT	CASSFGVTSGELFF
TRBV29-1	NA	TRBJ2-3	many	TGCAGCGTTGTTCGGACTTCTCCCACAGATACGCAGTATTTT	CSVVRTSPTDTQYF
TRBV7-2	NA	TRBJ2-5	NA	TGTGCCAGCAGGTTGGCGGGGTCATCAGGAAAGACCCAGTACTTC	CASRLAGSSGKTQYF
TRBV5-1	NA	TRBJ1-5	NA	TGCGCCAGCAGCTTGGCCGGGGCGAGCAATCAGCCCCAGCATTTT	CASSLAGASNQPQHF
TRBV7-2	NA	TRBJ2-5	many	TGTGCCAGCAGCTTTGCAGGGGCAGAGACCCAGTACTTC	CASSFAGAETQYF
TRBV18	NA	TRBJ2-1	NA	TGTGCCAGCTCACCACCGTCGGTAAACGAGCAGTTCTTC	CASSPPSVNEQFF
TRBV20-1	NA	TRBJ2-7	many	TGCAGTGCTAAGGGCAGGGTAGACGAGCAGTACTTC	CSAKGRVDEQYF
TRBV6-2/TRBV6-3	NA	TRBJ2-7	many	TGTGCCAGCAGCCTACGGACCGGACTGACGGCGCAGTACTTC	CASSLRTGLTAQYF
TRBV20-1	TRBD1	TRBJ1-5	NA	TGCAGTGCTAGGAAAAGGACAGGGCATCAGCCCCAGCATTTT	CSARKRTGHQPQHF
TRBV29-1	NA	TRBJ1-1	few	TGCAGCGCCGATCCGGGACCCCGAACTGAAGCTTTCTTT	CSADPGPRTEAFF
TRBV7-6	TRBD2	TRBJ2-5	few	TGTGCCAGCAGCTTAGAAGCTTTGGCGGGGGGGCTCAAGACCCAGTACTTC	CASSLEALAGGLKTQYF
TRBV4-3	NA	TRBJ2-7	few	TGCGCCAGCAGCCAGGATAGGCAGTTCGAGCAGTACTTC	CASSQDRQFEQYF
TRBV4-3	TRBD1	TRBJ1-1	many	TGCGCCAGCAGCCAAGTAAACAGGGGTACTGAAGCTTTCTTT	CASSQVNRGTEAFF
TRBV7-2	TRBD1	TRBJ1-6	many	TGTGCCAGCAGCCCTAGCCGGGGACAGGGAGGGAATTCACCCCTCCACTTT	CASSPSRGQGGNSPLHF
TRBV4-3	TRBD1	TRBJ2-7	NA	TGCGCCAGCAGCCAAGATACCGGACAGGGTTTCTACGAGCAGTACTTC	CASSQDTGQGFYEQYF
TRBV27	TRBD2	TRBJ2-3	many	TGTGCCAGCAAGGGCCTCACTAGCGGGGGGGATTCTAGCACAGATACGCAGTATTTT	CASKGLTSGGDSSTDTQYF
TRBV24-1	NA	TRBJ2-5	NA	TGTGCCACCAGTGACCCATCCGGGGCAGGGCTGGAGACCCAGTACTTC	CATSDPSGAGLETQYF
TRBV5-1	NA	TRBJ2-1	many	TGCGCCAGCAGCGCCGGGACTCCGGGTGGAGAGCAGTTCTTC	CASSAGTPGGEQFF
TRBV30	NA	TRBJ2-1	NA	TGTGCCTGGAACAGGGCCAATGAGCAGTTCTTC	CAWNRANEQFF
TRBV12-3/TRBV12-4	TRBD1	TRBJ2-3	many	TGTGCCAGCAGGCGGGACAGGGTGTTCACAGATACGCAGTATTTT	CASRRDRVFTDTQYF
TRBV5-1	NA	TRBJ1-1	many	TGCGCCAGCAGCTACAGTGAGGGAAGGGGAGGCACTGAAGCTTTCTTT	CASSYSEGRGGTEAFF
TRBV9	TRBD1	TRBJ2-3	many	TGTGCCAGCAGCGTAGTAGGGGGCGGTTCCCCCGGCGATACGCAGTATTTT	CASSVVGGGSPGDTQYF
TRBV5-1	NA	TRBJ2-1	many	TGCGCCAGCAGCTTGTTGACAGGAGGATTCTACAATGAGCAGTTCTTC	CASSLLTGGFYNEQFF
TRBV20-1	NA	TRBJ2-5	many	TGCAGTGTCAGTGTGAATAAAGAGACCCAGTACTTC	CSVSVNKETQYF
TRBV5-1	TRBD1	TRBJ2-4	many	TGCGCCAGCAGCACCCGACAGGGGAAAAACATTCAGTACTTC	CASSTRQGKNIQYF
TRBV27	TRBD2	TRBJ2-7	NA	TGTGCCAGCAGTTTACTGGGGAGGGAGGGCGTGAAGCAGTACTTC	CASSLLGREGVKQYF
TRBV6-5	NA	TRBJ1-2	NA	TGTGCCAGCAGTCCCAATGGGGGGCCGTACTATGGCTACACCTTC	CASSPNGGPYYGYTF
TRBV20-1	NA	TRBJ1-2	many	TGCAGTGCCCCCGTAGGGTGGGGCTATGGCTACACCTTC	CSAPVGWGYGYTF
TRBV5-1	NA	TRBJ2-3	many	TGCGCCAGCAGCGGTTCAGCAGGGATGGGCACAGATACGCAGTATTTT	CASSGSAGMGTDTQYF
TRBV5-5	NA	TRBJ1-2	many	TGTGCCAGCAGCTTGGTCAATCAGGGTTCGGACTATGGCTACACCTTC	CASSLVNQGSDYGYTF
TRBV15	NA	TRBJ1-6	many	TGTGCCACCAGCAGAGTAAGGGCAGGGCCTTCACCCCTCCACTTT	CATSRVRAGPSPLHF
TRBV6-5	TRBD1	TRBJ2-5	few	TGTGCCAGCAGTTACACCCGGGACAGGGGCCCCTATTATCAAGAGACCCAGTACTTC	CASSYTRDRGPYYQETQYF
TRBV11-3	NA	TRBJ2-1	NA	TGTGCCAGCAGCTCGAACAGGGTCGGAGAGCAGTTCTTC	CASSSNRVGEQFF
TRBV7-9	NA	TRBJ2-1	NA	TGTGCCAGCAGCCCCACCCTTGCGAAGACTATTGAGCAGTTCTTC	CASSPTLAKTIEQFF
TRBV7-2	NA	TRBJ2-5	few	TGTGCCAGCAGCATTACAGGTTATTTGCAAGAGACCCAGTACTTC	CASSITGYLQETQYF
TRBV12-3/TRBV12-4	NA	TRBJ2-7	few	TGTGCCAGCAGTTTTTCTTCCTGGGGTCCACACCGGGAGCAGTACTTC	CASSFSSWGPHREQYF
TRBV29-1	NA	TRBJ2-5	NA	TGCAGCGTTGAGGCGGGGACCGGGGAGACCCAGTACTTC	CSVEAGTGETQYF
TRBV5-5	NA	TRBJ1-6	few	TGTGCCAGCAGCGCTACCCCGCCCCAAGTGAGTTCACCCCTCCACTTT	CASSATPPQVSSPLHF
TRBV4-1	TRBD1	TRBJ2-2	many	TGCGCCAGCAGCCGCGGACAGGGGGTGAACACCGGGGAGCTGTTTTTT	CASSRGQGVNTGELFF
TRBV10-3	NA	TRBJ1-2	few	TGTGCCATCGGACCGGAATGGAACTATGGCTACACCTTC	CAIGPEWNYGYTF
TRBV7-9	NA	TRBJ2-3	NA	TGTGCCAGCAGCTGGGTCTACCTTAGGGATACGCAGTATTTT	CASSWVYLRDTQYF
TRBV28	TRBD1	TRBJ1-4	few	TGTGCCAGCAGTTTACCGGACAGGGGCGGTAATGAAAAACTGTTTTTT	CASSLPDRGGNEKLFF
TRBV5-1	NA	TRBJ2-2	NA	TGCGCCAGCCGAGTAAGGGAAAACACCGGGGAGCTGTTTTTT	CASRVRENTGELFF
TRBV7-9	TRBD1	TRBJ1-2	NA	TGTGCCAGCAGCCCTGGACAGGGGCGCTTTGGGCAGGGGGACAGGGGCGCTTTGGGCGGCTACACCTTC	CASSPGQGRFGQGDRGALGGYTF
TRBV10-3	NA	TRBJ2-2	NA	TGTGCCATCAGTGATTTATGGGGGGCGAACACCGGGGAGCTGTTTTTT	CAISDLWGANTGELFF
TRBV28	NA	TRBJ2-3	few	TGTGCCAGCACCTCCGCAGGAATATACGGAGATACGCAGTATTTT	CASTSAGIYGDTQYF
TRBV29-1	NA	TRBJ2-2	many	TGCAGCGTCTCAGGGGTTTTGAACACCGGGGAGCTGTTTTTT	CSVSGVLNTGELFF
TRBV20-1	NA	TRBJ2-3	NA	TGCAGTGCTAACTCTCTAGCCTCGGGCACAGATACGCAGTATTTT	CSANSLASGTDTQYF
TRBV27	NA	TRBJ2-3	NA	TGTGCCAGCATTGGCCCCTCGGGGGATGCGTATTTT	CASIGPSGDAYF
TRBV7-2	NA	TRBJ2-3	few	TGTGCCAGCGGGGGGCACAGCACAGATACGCAGTATTTT	CASGGHSTDTQYF